This T cell receptor beta chain stems from a study of blood T cell repertoires in COVID-19. Background on the study: COVID-19 samples collected from the United States, Italy and Spain covered acute and convalescent phases.

Ages ranged from about 18 to 89 years, with residence in under 25 US areas. Cohorts were based on clinical histories the participants reported. The CDR3 spans 15 residues. The germline V gene encodes CDR1 MDHEN and CDR2 SYDVKM. Trimming took 6 bases from V and 3 from J, leaving 16 bases between them. As handled by the study authors: Reference gene primers were amplified, and this amplification served to estimate nucleated cell counts. Here immunoSEQ multiplex PCR was the method, and the copy in TCRdb shows in-frame clones only, minus some. Clone size and V and J calls were adopted from that table, with D and trimming inferred from the DNA. The profile covers hundreds of thousands of clones, with approximately 90% appearing a single time and less than 3% taken by the ten largest.

The chain links TRBV28 to TRBJ2-3; TRBD1 is a possible D gene (5 bases). The sample comprised PBMCs or T cells enriched from blood (not recorded which). The sequence was obtained from a woman aged 45-60 years who had recovered from COVID-19. Here the CDR3 reads CASRWGSLGTDTQYF. CDR3 DNA sequence: TGTGCCAGCAGGTGGGGCTCCCTGGGTACAGATACGCAGTATTTT.